These 15 T cell receptor beta chains came from one sample sequenced in a study of CD8+ T cells in alopecia areata (dated by TCRdb to 2017 to 2018). The method behind the library was the immunoSEQ multiplex PCR assay. RNA was extracted from all samples and reverse transcribed into cDNA as template for TCR sequencing. The source is immuneACCESS, and TCRdb retained only in-frame sequences with V and J called. Part of the clones is not carried over; for the studies checked, unresolved V genes explain less than half of this, and the remainder is unexplained. Present in this sample are around 140,000 clones, approximately 86% of which were seen just once. The top ten constitute roughly 13% of the sample. The label giving this sample's time point can be read as: around 29 days on oral tofacitinib. This specimen's treatment or condition label, interpreted: oral pan-JAK inhibitor, 5-10 mg twice daily. Here the sequenced sample was CD8+ T cells sorted from blood, taken at week 4, from a patient treated with tofacitinib. The receptors originated from a human donor with alopecia areata.

The V and J genes are TRBV25-1 and TRBJ1-1; possible D gene TRBD1, 5 bases. V shed 4 bases and J shed 6 bases, with 9 bases lying between them. This CDR3 has 12 amino acids. The germline gives CDR1 MGHDK, CDR2 SYGVNS. The CDR3 is CASSGDAPEAFF. CDR3 DNA: TGTGCCAGCAGTGGGGACGCTCCTGAAGCTTTCTTT.

This rearrangement joins TRBV27 to TRBJ2-7; 14 bases align to TRBD2. The CDR3 consists of 17 residues. Germline CDR1 is MNHEY and CDR2 is SMNVEV (reference sequence). The V gene end was trimmed by 5 bases and the J gene end by 4 bases; junction bases not matched to a gene: 10. DNA for the CDR3: TGTGCCAGCAGTGGAGGGACTAGCGGGAGCGTCTTGTACGAGCAGTACTTC. Protein product: CASSGGTSGSVLYEQYF.

The chain recombines TRBV30 with TRBJ2-7; D gene ambiguous. Per the germline V gene, CDR1 is GTSNPN and CDR2 is SVGIG (reference sequence). Between the trimmed V and J ends, which lost 1 base and 1 base, there was a span of 8 bases. The CDR3 extends over 13 amino acids. The CDR3 DNA reads as TGTGCCTGGAGTGGTCTGACGTCCTACGAGCAGTACTTC. Encoded protein: CAWSGLTSYEQYF.

This sequence joins TRBV9 and TRBJ2-1; maybe TRBD1 (6 bases). Germline V gives CDR1 SGDLS, CDR2 YYNGEE. Trimming shortened V by 3 bases and J by 8 bases, and 12 bases separated the two germline ends. This CDR3 comprises 13 residues. The CDR3 DNA sequence: TGTGCCAGCAGCGCCGGACAGTCCCATGAGCAGTTCTTC. Its translation is CASSAGQSHEQFF.

This chain connects TRBV4-1 to TRBJ2-1; no clear D gene. There are 14 residues in the CDR3. With 3 bases removed from V and 4 bases from J, the gap between germline ends came to 10 bases. Germline V gives CDR1 MGHRA, CDR2 YSYEKL. The CDR3 reads CASSQVEKYNEQFF. The CDR3 DNA reads TGCGCCAGCAGCCAGGTCGAGAAATACAATGAGCAGTTCTTC.

The chain employs TRBV25-1 and TRBJ2-7; no clear D. CDR1 and CDR2 (germline): MGHDK, SYGVNS. This CDR3 region has 15 residues. V was pared by 1 base and J by 4 bases, with 14 bases between. The CDR3: CASSEFVKGKYEQYF. DNA of the CDR3: TGTGCCAGCAGTGAATTTGTGAAGGGCAAGTACGAGCAGTACTTC.

The CDR3 reads CASSRLAGGPNYNEQFF. CDR3 DNA: TGTGCCAGCAGTAGACTAGCGGGGGGGCCCAACTACAATGAGCAGTTCTTC. The chain links TRBV27 to TRBJ2-1; 14 nucleotides agree with TRBD2. CDR3 length equals 17 residues. Trimming took 5 bases from V and 3 from J; bases not matched to a gene: 6. Germline CDR1 is MNHEY and CDR2 is SMNVEV (reference sequence).

This sequence joins TRBV14 and TRBJ2-1; D gene ambiguous. The length of the CDR3 is 12 residues. The V end was cut by 6 bases, the J end by 9 bases, with 12 bases between. Per the germline V gene, CDR1 is SGHDN and CDR2 is FVKESK. CDR3 in amino acids: CASRGVGGEQFF. The CDR3 DNA sequence: TGTGCCAGCAGAGGAGTTGGTGGTGAGCAGTTCTTC.

This chain joins TRBV14 and TRBJ2-7, with 7 nucleotides matching TRBD2. CDR1 SGHDN and CDR2 FVKESK come from the germline V gene. Trimming at V came to 3 bases and at J to 3 bases, leaving 5 bases not matched to a gene. CDR3 length: 14 amino acids. CDR3 DNA sequence: TGTGCCAGCAGCCAGGGAGGGGCCCTCTACGAGCAGTACTTC. The encoded protein is CASSQGGALYEQYF.

The gene calls are TRBV29-1 and TRBJ1-1; 9 bases map to TRBD1. Germline V lookup: CDR1 SQVTM, CDR2 ANQGSEA. The CDR3 is 13 amino acids. V was pared by 6 bases and J by 7 bases, with 9 bases of the junction left unmatched. The CDR3 bases are TGCAGCGTCCACACAGGGGGCGATCATGAAGCTTTCTTT. This codes for CSVHTGGDHEAFF.

This sequence joins TRBV4-2 and TRBJ2-7; perhaps TRBD1 as D (5 bases). This CDR3 is built from 15 residues. V lost 0 bases, J lost 2 bases, and 11 bases lay in between. Germline V gene data show CDR1 as LGHNA and CDR2 as YNFKEQ. The chain's CDR3 is CASSQDRDSPYEQYF. The CDR3 bases are TGTGCCAGCAGCCAAGATCGTGACAGCCCCTACGAGCAGTACTTC.

CDR3 DNA sequence: TGTGCCAGCAGCTTACAGTCCTACAATGAGCAGTTCTTC. This codes for CASSLQSYNEQFF. The chain has TRBV7-9 and TRBJ2-1; D unclear. The CDR3 contains 13 residues. Trimming stripped 2 bases from V and 1 base from J, with 3 bases between. Germline CDR1 and CDR2: SEHNR and FQNEAQ (reference sequence).

V and J are TRBV9 and TRBJ1-5, with 7 bases lining up with TRBD1. Germline trimming cut 3 bases from V and 4 bases from J; bases unmatched to any gene: 7. The CDR3 sequence is 15 residues long. Per the germline V gene, CDR1 is SGDLS and CDR2 is YYNGEE. Here the CDR3 DNA reads TGTGCCAGCAGCGCAAGACCGGGACAGAATCAGCCCCAGCATTTT. Its translation: CASSARPGQNQPQHF.

This chain uses TRBV4-1 with TRBJ1-2; 12 bases line up with TRBD1. CDR1 is MGHRA, CDR2 YSYEKL, per germline. This CDR3 contains 14 residues. V trimming: 3 bases; J trimming: 4 bases; junction bases outside the gene matches: 0. This chain's CDR3 is CASSQGQGAYGYTF. In nucleotides, the CDR3 is TGCGCCAGCAGCCAGGGACAGGGGGCCTATGGCTACACCTTC.

V usage is TRBV7-8 and J usage is TRBJ1-5, with D perhaps TRBD1 (6 bases). V shed 4 bases and J shed 7 bases, with 14 bases lying between them. CDR1 and CDR2 (germline): SGHVS, FQNEAQ. The CDR3 has 14 residues. CDR3 DNA sequence: TGTGCCAGCAGCTCGGACAGCCCCGTCCAGCCCCAGCATTTT. Protein sequence: CASSSDSPVQPQHF.